A single sample is the source of the 30 T cell receptor beta chains below, sequenced in a study of response to subunit inactivated influenza vaccine. TCRdb re-derived calls from the RT-PCR reads in MiXCR, one entry per CDR3 protein. This sample has under 550,000 distinct CDR3 sequences; 7.6% occur once, and the top ten carry 10% to 15%. The sequenced sample was PBMCs from blood, obtained roughly 24 months after vaccination. All receptors derive from a man aged 50-75 years who received an inactivated influenza vaccine.

CDR3 residues: CAISQGTGTTTDTQYF. DNA for the CDR3: TGTGCCATCAGTCAAGGGACAGGGACCACCACAGATACGCAGTATTTT. This rearrangement joins TRBV10-3 to TRBJ2-3, with 9 bases fitting TRBD1. The CDR3 loop spans 16 amino acids. V was clipped by 5 bases and J by 2 bases; unmatched bases: 8. CDR1 ENHRY and CDR2 SYGVKD come from the germline V gene.

The genes are TRBV5-1 and TRBJ1-4; no reliable D call. Germline V CDR1 and CDR2: SGHRS, YFSETQ. The ends were cut back, 0 bases at V and 2 bases at J, with 8 bases in the middle. The CDR3 sequence is 15 residues long. CDR3 nucleotide sequence: TGCGCCAGCAGCTTGGGAGGGAGGACTAATGAAAAACTGTTTTTT. As protein: CASSLGGRTNEKLFF.

This clonotype was seen at least ten times. The rearrangement links TRBV6-5 to TRBJ1-2, with 9 bases fitting TRBD1. V gave up 0 bases and J gave up 4 bases; unmatched junction bases: 3. The CDR3 extends over 15 amino acids. Germline CDR1 reads MNHEY; CDR2 reads SVGAGI. CDR3 protein: CASSYSTGGIYGYTF. In nucleotides, the CDR3 is TGTGCCAGCAGTTACTCGACAGGGGGTATCTATGGCTACACCTTC.

In its sample, this clonotype was seen a few times. This rearrangement joins TRBV20-1 to TRBJ2-5; no reliable D call. Germline CDR1 is DFQATT and CDR2 is SNEGSKA (reference sequence). The CDR3 is made up of 14 amino acids. The V end lost 0 bases, the J end lost 2 bases, and 10 bases lay between the germline ends. CDR3 protein: CSARDLRQQETQYF. CDR3 DNA sequence: TGCAGTGCTAGAGATCTTCGGCAGCAAGAGACCCAGTACTTC.

A word on this clonotype: A much more abundant neighbour one base away suggests this may be a read error. Given the absence of the conserved phenylalanine or tryptophan at the CDR3 end, a read error is likely. The chain uses TRBV15 and TRBJ2-4, with 10 bases lining up with TRBD1. The V gene end was trimmed by 0 bases and the J gene end by 6 bases; junction bases not matched to a gene: 8. In germline, CDR1 is LNHNV, CDR2 YYDKDF (reference sequence). This CDR3 is built from 17 residues. For the CDR3, the DNA is TGTGCCACCAGCAGAGATGGGGACAGGGGTCGACCAAACATTCAGTACTCC. It codes for CATSRDGDRGRPNIQYS.

This clonotype was detected many times. This chain joins TRBV11-2 and TRBJ2-3, with unresolved D. There are 15 residues in the CDR3. The V gene's germline CDR1 is SGHAT and CDR2 FQNNGV. V was clipped by 1 base and J by 4 bases, with 12 bases between them. The DNA for the CDR3 is TGTGCCAGCAGCTTAGCCCTAAATACAGCAGATACGCAGTATTTT. It specifies CASSLALNTADTQYF.

This clonotype was seen ten or more times. V is TRBV6-5 and J is TRBJ2-1; either TRBD1 or TRBD2 may supply D (5 bases each). The CDR3 has 14 amino acids. V lost 0 bases, J lost 9 bases, and 12 bases lay in between. Germline CDR1 MNHEY, CDR2 SVGAGI. This CDR3 reads CASSYSTASTEQFF. The CDR3 nucleotides are TGTGCCAGCAGTTACTCGACAGCTAGCACTGAGCAGTTCTTC.

This chain joins TRBV11-2 and TRBJ2-2, with TRBD2 as a possible D gene (6 bases). The germline V gene has CDR1 SGHAT and CDR2 FQNNGV. The length of the CDR3 is 14 residues. V dropped 0 bases and J dropped 7 bases, with 9 bases sitting between them. The CDR3 DNA follows: TGTGCCAGCAGCTTAGATGCGGGAATCGGGGAGCTGTTTTTT. Amino acid sequence: CASSLDAGIGELFF.

This clonotype has a count of ten or more. This chain uses TRBV12-3 or TRBV12-4 with TRBJ2-1, with 9 bases matching TRBD2. J gave up 4 bases and V 6 bases, and 7 bases lay outside the gene matches. The CDR3 extends over 15 amino acids. CDR3 residues: CASRLTSGQYNEQFF. CDR3 nucleotide sequence: TGTGCCAGCAGGTTGACTAGCGGACAATACAATGAGCAGTTCTTC.

The rearrangement links TRBV10-3 to TRBJ2-7; D perhaps matches TRBD1 (6 bases). CDR3 length: 12 residues. The V end was cut by 3 bases, the J end by 5 bases, with 8 bases between. From germline, CDR1 is ENHRY and CDR2 SYGVKD. CDR3 DNA sequence: TGTGCCATCAGTGACAGGGGCAACGAGCAGTACTTC. As protein: CAISDRGNEQYF.

The rearrangement links TRBV24-1 to TRBJ1-2; TRBD1 agrees at 10 bases. CDR3 size: 14 residues. Unmatched junction bases numbered 5, after V lost 4 bases and J lost 7 bases. The V gene's germline CDR1 is KGHDR and CDR2 SFDVKD. The chain's CDR3 is CATSDRDRGGGYTF. CDR3 sequence (DNA): TGTGCCACCAGTGACCGGGACAGGGGCGGTGGCTACACCTTC.

This clonotype appeared many times. J is TRBJ2-3 and V is TRBV7-2, with D unresolved. This CDR3 has 14 amino acids. Trimming pared 5 bases from V and 2 bases from J, leaving 11 bases between. In germline, CDR1 is SGHTA, CDR2 FQGNSA. CDR3 amino acids: CASSRGFPTDTQYF. DNA of the CDR3: TGTGCCAGCAGCCGCGGTTTCCCCACAGATACGCAGTATTTT.

This clonotype was seen more than once but under ten times. The chain has TRBV4-1 and TRBJ2-4; 7 nucleotides match TRBD2. The CDR3 has 15 residues. The J segment lost 7 bases and the V segment lost 0 bases, leaving 6 bases of the junction unmatched. The germline V gene has CDR1 MGHRA and CDR2 YSYEKL. This chain's CDR3 is CASSQDPSGVNIQYF. DNA for the CDR3: TGCGCCAGCAGCCAAGATCCGAGCGGGGTGAACATTCAGTACTTC.

This clonotype was detected ten times or more. This sequence joins TRBV7-2 and TRBJ2-3; 11 bases agree with TRBD1. Germline CDR1 is SGHTA and CDR2 is FQGNSA. This CDR3 has 16 amino acids. Trimming at V came to 4 bases and at J to 0 bases, leaving 3 bases not matched to a gene. CDR3 loop: CASSWGTGGSTDTQYF. CDR3 in DNA: TGTGCCAGCAGCTGGGGGACAGGGGGTAGCACAGATACGCAGTATTTT.

V is TRBV24-1 and J is TRBJ2-6, with TRBD1 as a possible D gene (5 bases). Between the trimmed V and J ends, which lost 5 bases and 2 bases, there was a span of 9 bases. The V gene's germline CDR1 is KGHDR and CDR2 SFDVKD. This CDR3 region has 15 residues. CDR3 bases: TGTGCCACCAGTGTTACAGGTACTGGGGCCAACGTCCTGACTTTC. Its protein is CATSVTGTGANVLTF.

The sample holds a few counts of this clonotype. CDR3 sequence: CASRSPFRSAGKSYEQYF. The CDR3, as DNA: TGTGCCAGCAGAAGTCCTTTTCGCTCGGCAGGGAAGTCCTACGAGCAGTACTTC. This chain joins TRBV11-2 and TRBJ2-7; tentatively, D is TRBD1 (5 bases). There are 18 residues in the CDR3. V was shortened by 6 bases and J by 1 base, with 25 bases between the two germline ends. Germline assignment: CDR1 SGHAT and CDR2 FQNNGV. Combining the CDR3 with reference TRBV11-2 and TRBJ2-7 gives the whole variable domain EAGVAQSPRYKIIEKRQSVAFWCNPISGHATLYWYQQILGQGPKLLIQFQNNGVVDDSQLPKDRFSAERLKGVDSTLKIQPAKLEDSAVYLCASRSPFRSAGKSYEQYFGPGTRLTVT.

This clonotype was seen repeatedly, ten times or more. The chain employs TRBV30 and TRBJ2-1, with D possibly being TRBD2 (5 bases). Germline CDR1 GTSNPN, CDR2 SVGIG (reference sequence). The CDR3 sequence is 15 residues long. V gave up 3 bases and J gave up 0 bases, with 12 bases separating them. The CDR3 reads CAWSGGPSSYNEQFF. CDR3 DNA sequence: TGTGCCTGGAGCGGCGGGCCTAGCTCCTACAATGAGCAGTTCTTC.

J is TRBJ1-1 and V is TRBV5-1, with D perhaps TRBD1 (6 bases). V lost 0 bases to trimming and J lost 5 bases, with 11 bases between them. CDR3 length equals 14 residues. The germline CDR1 and CDR2 sequences are SGHRS and YFSETQ. The CDR3 spells CASSLEGQWTEAFF. In DNA, the CDR3 is TGCGCCAGCAGCTTGGAGGGACAATGGACTGAAGCTTTCTTT.

J is TRBJ2-2 and V is TRBV19; a weak D match, TRBD2 (6 bases). V gave up 4 bases and J gave up 4 bases, with 13 bases separating them. This CDR3 contains 15 residues. Germline V gene sequence: CDR1 LNHDA, CDR2 SQIVND (reference sequence). The CDR3: CASSSGTQFTGELFF. Written as DNA, the CDR3 is TGTGCCAGTAGTAGCGGGACGCAATTCACCGGGGAGCTGTTTTTT. Using reference TRBV19 and TRBJ2-2 for the parts outside the CDR3, the full variable domain is DGGITQSPKYLFRKEGQNVTLSCEQNLNHDAMYWYRQDPGQGLRLIYYSQIVNDFQKGDIAEGYSVSREKKESFPLTVTSAQKNPTAFYLCASSSGTQFTGELFFGEGSRLTVL.

This clonotype was observed a handful of times. The genes are TRBV10-3 and TRBJ2-1; 12 bases align to TRBD2. V shed 4 bases and J 7 bases; nucleotides not matched to a gene: 11. The CDR3 loop spans 17 amino acids. Germline lookup yields CDR1 ENHRY and CDR2 SYGVKD. CDR3 bases: TGTGCCATCAGTGCGCAGTTGGGGCTAGCGGGGGGGAATGAGCAGTTCTTC. Protein: CAISAQLGLAGGNEQFF.

This clonotype was recorded many times. This chain joins TRBV9 and TRBJ2-5; 10 bases align to TRBD2. CDR3 length: 16 residues. Germline V lookup: CDR1 SGDLS, CDR2 YYNGEE. The junction had 7 bases not matched to a gene; V was cut back by 0 bases and J by 5 bases. CDR3 nucleotide sequence: TGTGCCAGCAGCGTAGGTCGAGCGGGAGGGTCGGAGACCCAGTACTTC. It is translated as CASSVGRAGGSETQYF.

This clonotype was seen ten or more times. V gene TRBV6-2 or TRBV6-3 combines with J gene TRBJ2-1; 9 bases agree with TRBD2. Germline assignment: CDR1 MNHEY and CDR2 SVGEGT. Trimming at V came to 10 bases and at J to 5 bases, leaving 9 bases not matched to a gene. The CDR3 is 14 residues long. The CDR3 reads CANPREGHHNEQFF. The CDR3 region has the DNA TGTGCCAACCCGCGGGAGGGACACCACAATGAGCAGTTCTTC.

This clonotype has just a few counts. CDR3 coding DNA: TGCAGTGCTAGCAGACTAGTAAGATACAATGAGCAGTTCTTC. Its translation is CSASRLVRYNEQFF. The chain links TRBV20-1 to TRBJ2-1; D is perhaps TRBD2 (6 bases). The V end lost 3 bases, the J end lost 4 bases, and 13 bases lay between the germline ends. The CDR3 extends over 14 amino acids. The V gene's germline CDR1 is DFQATT and CDR2 SNEGSKA (reference sequence).

This clonotype was counted ten times or more. This chain joins TRBV20-1 and TRBJ2-1; D uncertain. V shed 0 bases and J shed 8 bases, with 5 bases lying between them. Germline-derived CDR1 and CDR2 are DFQATT and SNEGSKA (reference sequence). CDR3 size: 11 residues. The CDR3 DNA follows: TGCAGTGCTAGAGATCAGGATGAGCAGTTCTTC. Its protein is CSARDQDEQFF.

This clonotype was observed a few times. The chain uses TRBV10-1 and TRBJ2-1; D may be TRBD1 or TRBD2 (6 bases each). Deletions cut 3 bases from V and 7 bases from J, with 10 bases between. CDR3 size: 13 residues. CDR1 WNHNN and CDR2 SYGVQD come from the germline V gene (reference sequence). The CDR3 nucleotides are TGCGCCAGCAGTGAAAGGGGGGCAAATGAGCAGTTCTTC. Translated: CASSERGANEQFF.

This clonotype has just a few counts. V and J are TRBV25-1 and TRBJ1-2; D gene ambiguous. Per germline, CDR1 MGHDK and CDR2 SYGVNS. The CDR3 is 12 residues long. V was shortened by 7 bases and J by 0 bases, with 6 bases between the two germline ends. The DNA for the CDR3 is TGTGCCAGCACGGGTACTAACTATGGCTACACCTTC. It yields the protein CASTGTNYGYTF.

This clonotype has more than one count but fewer than ten. The chain employs TRBV7-2 and TRBJ2-2, with D possibly matching TRBD1 (5 bases). The V and J ends lost 5 bases and 6 bases respectively, with 19 bases between them. The CDR3 totals 16 residues. Germline CDR1 and CDR2: SGHTA and FQGNSA. The chain's CDR3 is CASSRRFSGFSGELFF. CDR3 DNA sequence: TGTGCCAGCAGCCGGCGATTCTCAGGGTTCTCCGGGGAGCTGTTTTTT.

V gene TRBV5-6 combines with J gene TRBJ1-2; D is unclear. The CDR3 contains 14 residues. V was shortened by 1 base and J by 5 bases, with 12 bases between the two germline ends. From germline, CDR1 is SGHDT and CDR2 YYEEEE. CDR3 nucleotide sequence: TGTGCCAGCAGCTTGCGGACCCTGGGGTATGGCTACACCTTC. Protein: CASSLRTLGYGYTF. The variable domain in full, completed from reference TRBV5-6 and TRBJ1-2, reads DAGVTQSPTHLIKTRGQQVTLRCSPKSGHDTVSWYQQALGQGPQFIFQYYEEEERQRGNFPDRFSGHQFPNYSSELNVNALLLGDSALYLCASSLRTLGYGYTFGSGTRLTVV.

This clonotype was counted only a few times. CDR3: CASSLAALQGEVNIQYF. The DNA of the CDR3 is TGTGCCAGCAGCTTAGCGGCATTACAGGGTGAAGTTAACATTCAGTACTTC. V gene TRBV7-2 combines with J gene TRBJ2-4; D possibly corresponds to TRBD1 (6 bases). Germline CDR1 reads SGHTA; CDR2 reads FQGNSA. V was cut by 0 bases and J by 7 bases, with 19 bases left in between. The CDR3 covers 17 residues.

This clonotype was counted many times. The chain employs TRBV9 and TRBJ2-1, with D possibly being TRBD2 (6 bases). V gave up 2 bases and J gave up 1 base, with 13 bases separating them. CDR1 and CDR2 (germline): SGDLS, YYNGEE. CDR3 length equals 16 residues. The CDR3 region is CASSVLDYASYNEQFF. CDR3 bases: TGTGCCAGCAGCGTTTTGGACTATGCATCCTACAATGAGCAGTTCTTC.